This T cell receptor beta chain is drawn from a study of T cells in Graves' hyperthyroidism and ophthalmopathy. Template material for amplifying TCR beta CDR3 regions consisted of RNA transcripts. HTBI primers drove first-round RT-PCR of the TCR CDR3. TCRdb ran MiXCR on the multiplex PCR reads and lists one entry per CDR3 protein. The sample includes 340,000 or so distinct CDR3 sequences, around 17% of them seen just once. Fresh 10 ml peripheral blood yielded PBMCs. The CDR3 length is 14 residues. V was trimmed by 1 base and J by 11 bases, leaving 14 bases between them. Overall study findings and caveats: By a 13 V-J model, ophthalmopathy was set apart from stable hyperthyroidism.

To note about this clonotype: The target antigen is unknown.

This chain joins TRBV12-3 or TRBV12-4 and TRBJ1-4, with D unclear. The source of this sequence is a man between 25 and 39 years old with Graves' hyperthyroidism. Source material: blood. DNA of the CDR3: TGTGCCAGCAGTTTAGGGGTGGAACATGGCAAACTGTTTTTT. As protein: CASSLGVEHGKLFF.